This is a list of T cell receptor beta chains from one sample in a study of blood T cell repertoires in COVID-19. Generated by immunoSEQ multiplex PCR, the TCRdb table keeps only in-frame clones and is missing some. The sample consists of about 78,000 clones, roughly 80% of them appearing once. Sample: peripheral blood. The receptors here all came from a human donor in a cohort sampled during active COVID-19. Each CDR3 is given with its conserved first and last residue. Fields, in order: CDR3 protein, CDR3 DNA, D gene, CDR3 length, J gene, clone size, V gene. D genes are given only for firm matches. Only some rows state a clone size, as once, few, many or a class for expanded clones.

CASSDPTDRVYFGYTF	TGTGCCAGCAGTGATCCTACTGACAGGGTTTATTTTGGCTACACCTTC	TRBD1	16	TRBJ1-2	NA	TRBV6-1
CASRASHLETQYF	TGCGCCAGCAGGGCTAGCCATTTAGAGACCCAGTACTTC	NA	13	TRBJ2-5	once	TRBV5-1
CASSGTPGVNYGYTF	TGTGCCAGCAGTGGTACCCCCGGAGTGAACTATGGCTACACCTTC	NA	15	TRBJ1-2	NA	TRBV2
CASSLVGDSAAFF	TGCGCCAGCAGCTTGGTGGGGGACAGTGCGGCTTTCTTT	TRBD1	13	TRBJ1-1	once	TRBV5-1
CASSQGLAGAGGETQYF	TGTGCCAGCAGCCAGGGACTAGCGGGGGCTGGGGGGGAGACCCAGTACTTC	TRBD2	17	TRBJ2-5	NA	TRBV3-1/TRBV3-2
CAWSVRRQGADTEAFF	TGTGCCTGGAGTGTACGTCGACAGGGGGCGGACACTGAAGCTTTCTTT	TRBD1	16	TRBJ1-1	NA	TRBV30
CASSLAGFYEQYF	TGTGCCAGCAGCTTAGCGGGCTTTTACGAGCAGTACTTC	NA	13	TRBJ2-7	NA	TRBV7-2
CASSLSVGTEAFF	TGTGCCAGCAGCTTATCGGTTGGCACTGAAGCTTTCTTT	NA	13	TRBJ1-1	few	TRBV11-2
CASSLAGEQYF	TGTGCCAGCAGCTTAGCCGGGGAGCAGTACTTC	NA	11	TRBJ2-7	NA	TRBV11-2
CASLRRDSEAFF	TGTGCCAGCTTAAGGAGGGACTCTGAAGCTTTCTTT	NA	12	TRBJ1-1	NA	TRBV2
CASSEAGNGYTF	TGTGCCAGCTCAGAGGCAGGGAATGGCTACACCTTC	NA	12	TRBJ1-2	many	TRBV18
CASSFGQGGYGYTF	TGTGCCAGCAGCTTCGGACAGGGCGGCTATGGCTACACCTTC	TRBD1	14	TRBJ1-2	once	TRBV3-1/TRBV3-2
CASRPPGTRNTEAFF	TGTGCCAGTAGGCCCCCCGGGACAAGGAACACTGAAGCTTTCTTT	NA	15	TRBJ1-1	NA	TRBV19
CASSLPSNEQFF	TGTGCCAGCAGTCTCCCCTCCAATGAGCAGTTCTTC	NA	12	TRBJ2-1	NA	TRBV6-5
CAISEGETEAFF	TGTGCCATCAGTGAGGGGGAGACTGAAGCTTTCTTT	NA	12	TRBJ1-1	few	TRBV10-3
CASSLGSDRVWTEAFF	TGTGCCAGCAGCTTGGGGTCAGACAGGGTATGGACTGAAGCTTTCTTT	TRBD1	16	TRBJ1-1	NA	TRBV5-6
CASSYRDSGNTIYF	TGTGCCAGCAGTTACCGGGATTCTGGAAACACCATATATTTT	NA	14	TRBJ1-3	NA	TRBV6-5
CASFPGQGPNEQYF	TGTGCCAGCTTCCCGGGCCAGGGCCCCAACGAGCAGTACTTC	NA	14	TRBJ2-7	NA	TRBV6-5
CASSIEWAGNALYGYTF	TGTGCCAGTAGTATAGAATGGGCAGGGAATGCCCTTTATGGCTACACCTTC	NA	17	TRBJ1-2	NA	TRBV19
CASSHSQVYEQYF	TGTGCCAGCAGCCATTCACAGGTATACGAGCAGTACTTC	NA	13	TRBJ2-7	NA	TRBV3-1/TRBV3-2
CASNPIAPYGYTF	TGTGCCAGCAATCCGATAGCCCCCTATGGCTACACCTTC	NA	13	TRBJ1-2	NA	TRBV28
CASRYPGQGNTEAFF	TGTGCCAGCAGATACCCGGGACAGGGGAACACTGAAGCTTTCTTT	TRBD1	15	TRBJ1-1	once	TRBV7-9
CASSEWLAGGVKTQYF	TGCGCCAGCAGTGAGTGGCTAGCGGGGGGCGTGAAGACCCAGTACTTC	TRBD2	16	TRBJ2-5	NA	TRBV10-1
CASSPGRGAINSPLHF	TGTGCCAGCAGCCCTGGGAGGGGGGCTATTAATTCACCCCTCCACTTT	NA	16	TRBJ1-6	NA	TRBV5-4
CASSPVQGANYGYTF	TGTGCCAGCAGTCCCGTACAGGGGGCTAACTATGGCTACACCTTC	TRBD1	15	TRBJ1-2	NA	TRBV27
CASSSTSSDTQYF	TGTGCCAGCAGCTCGACTAGCTCAGATACGCAGTATTTT	TRBD2	13	TRBJ2-3	NA	TRBV5-6
CASSQAENTEAFF	TGTGCCAGCAGCCAAGCGGAGAACACTGAAGCTTTCTTT	NA	13	TRBJ1-1	NA	TRBV6-5
CASSFGVNVETQYF	TGTGCCAGCAGCTTCGGGGTGAATGTGGAGACCCAGTACTTC	NA	14	TRBJ2-5	NA	TRBV11-2
CASSQSSGLSSGANVLTF	TGCGCCAGCAGTCAATCGAGCGGGCTGTCTTCTGGGGCCAACGTCCTGACTTTC	NA	18	TRBJ2-6	NA	TRBV23-1
CASTPTSGASQETQYF	TGTGCCAGCACCCCGACTAGCGGGGCGTCACAAGAGACCCAGTACTTC	TRBD2	16	TRBJ2-5	NA	TRBV27
CASSSDRVGGYTF	TGCGCCAGCAGCTCCGACAGGGTGGGTGGCTACACCTTC	TRBD1	13	TRBJ1-2	NA	TRBV10-1
CASSYIGQIRDGYTF	TGTGCCAGCTCGTACATTGGACAAATTAGGGATGGCTACACCTTC	NA	15	TRBJ1-2	NA	TRBV18
CASSDLGSGEEKLFF	TGCGCCAGCAGTGACCTCGGAAGCGGGGAAGAAAAACTGTTTTTT	NA	15	TRBJ1-4	NA	TRBV10-2